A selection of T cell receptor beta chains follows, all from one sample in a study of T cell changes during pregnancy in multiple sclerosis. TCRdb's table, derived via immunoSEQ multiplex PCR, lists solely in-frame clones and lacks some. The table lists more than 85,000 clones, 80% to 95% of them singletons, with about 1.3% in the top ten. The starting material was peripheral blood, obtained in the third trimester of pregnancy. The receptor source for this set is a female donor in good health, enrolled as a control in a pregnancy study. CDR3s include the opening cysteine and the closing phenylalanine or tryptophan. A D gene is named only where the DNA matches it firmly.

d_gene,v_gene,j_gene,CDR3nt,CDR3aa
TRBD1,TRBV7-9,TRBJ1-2,TGTGCCAGCAGCCTGTATAGACGGACAGGGGCTAACTATGGCTACACCTTC,CASSLYRRTGANYGYTF
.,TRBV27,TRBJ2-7,TGTGCCAGCCAACAAAGGAAAGACAGGCTGGGCTACGAGCAGTACTTC,CASQQRKDRLGYEQYF
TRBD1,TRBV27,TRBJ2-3,TGTGCCAGCGGGTGGAACAACATCGGGACAGGGCTTGTAGATACGCAGTATTTT,CASGWNNIGTGLVDTQYF
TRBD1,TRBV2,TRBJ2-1,TGTGCCAGCAGTGTCTCAGGGGGCTCCGCAGGGCGGCAGTTCTTC,CASSVSGGSAGRQFF
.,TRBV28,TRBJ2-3,TGTGCCAGCAGCTATACAGGGAGAGGCACAGATACGCAGTATTTT,CASSYTGRGTDTQYF
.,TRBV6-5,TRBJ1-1,TGTGCCAGCGGACAGATGAACACTGAAGCTTTCTTT,CASGQMNTEAFF
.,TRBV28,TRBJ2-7,TGTGCCAGCAGTCCCTACAGGGCCCCCTACGAGCAGTACTTC,CASSPYRAPYEQYF
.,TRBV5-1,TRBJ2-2,TGCGCCAGCAGCTTGGCGGACTCGAACACCGGGGAGCTGTTTTTT,CASSLADSNTGELFF
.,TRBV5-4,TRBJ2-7,TGTGCCAGCAGCTTGACAGGCTCCTACGAGCAGTACTTC,CASSLTGSYEQYF
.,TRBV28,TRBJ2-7,TGTGCCAGCAGTTTCGAATACCAGGGGAGCTCCTACGAGCAGTACTTC,CASSFEYQGSSYEQYF
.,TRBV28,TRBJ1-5,TGTGCCAGCAGTTTACGATCCGGTGGCAATCAGCCCCAGCATTTT,CASSLRSGGNQPQHF
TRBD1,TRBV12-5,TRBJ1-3,TGTGCTAGTGACATGGAACTACTGGGGGACAGATTATGTTCCGACTCTGGAAACACCATATATTTT,CASDMELLGDRLCSDSGNTIYF
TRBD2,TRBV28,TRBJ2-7,TGTGCCAGCAGTATAAGACTAGCGGGAACTTACGAGCAGTACTTC,CASSIRLAGTYEQYF
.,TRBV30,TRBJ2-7,TGTGCCTGGAGTGTACTCCGGGATCCCTACGAGCAGTACTTC,CAWSVLRDPYEQYF
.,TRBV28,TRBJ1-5,TGTGCCAGCGGGGGGGGCAATCAGCCCCAGCATTTT,CASGGGNQPQHF